This TCR beta chain is from a study of T cell responses to AZD1222 COVID-19 vaccine. Overall study context: It was second doses at about 4 or about 12 weeks that were pooled. Findings and limits, study-wide: Vaccine-related CD4 TCRs covered spike, predominating at 160-218 and 743-854. Mostly white British, mostly female donors; authors suggested clonal diversity may be underestimated. Regions left unmutated in variants are reportedly the target of nearly half of spike-specific TCRs.

Sequencing was performed with immunoSEQ multiplex PCR; in TCRdb, only in-frame clones are kept and a portion is missing. The table lists under 85,000 clones, approximately 90% of them singletons. The V end lost 4 bases, the J end lost 0 bases, and 7 bases lay between the germline ends. CDR1 is SGHDT and CDR2 is YYEEEE in the germline V gene. This CDR3 contains 13 residues. Points on this clone: Its antigen is unknown.

The receptor's source is an adult in good health. The genes are TRBV5-6 and TRBJ1-1; D remains ambiguous. The specimen was peripheral blood, collected on day 0 of AZD1222 vaccination. In DNA form, the CDR3 reads TGTGCCAGCAGCGTCACAGTGAACACTGAAGCTTTCTTT. Translated, it gives CASSVTVNTEAFF.